Below, 5 T cell receptor beta chains from the same sample are listed, as sequenced in a study of T cell responses to AZD1222 COVID-19 vaccine. Profiling relied on immunoSEQ multiplex PCR, and the TCRdb table lists in-frame clones only, not all of them. Of more than 60,000 clones in the sample, about 90% were seen once. This specimen consisted of peripheral blood, obtained on day 0 of AZD1222 vaccination. These receptors all come from an adult in good health.

In DNA, the CDR3 is TGTGCCAGCAGCGTAGGGGGGCAGCGCACAGATACGCAGTATTTT. Its translation is CASSVGGQRTDTQYF. The chain has TRBV9 and TRBJ2-3; D is possibly TRBD1 (6 bases). V shed 0 bases and J shed 1 base, with 9 bases lying between them. Germline CDR1 is SGDLS and CDR2 is YYNGEE. This CDR3 region has 15 residues. Together with reference TRBV9 and TRBJ2-3, the CDR3 gives the full variable domain: DSGVTQTPKHLITATGQRVTLRCSPRSGDLSVYWYQQSLDQGLQFLIQYYNGEERAKGNILERFSAQQFPDLHSELNLSSLELGDSALYFCASSVGGQRTDTQYFGPGTRLTVL.

The chain employs TRBV7-8 and TRBJ2-1; D uncertain. Germline CDR1 SGHVS, CDR2 FQNEAQ. V lost 6 bases and J 10 bases, leaving 19 bases between the germline ends. The CDR3 sequence is 14 residues long. CDR3 loop: CASRTSPNAREQFF. The CDR3 DNA reads as TGTGCCAGCAGGACAAGTCCGAACGCCCGGGAGCAGTTCTTC. The whole variable domain, remainder taken from reference TRBV7-8 and TRBJ2-1, is GAGVSQSPRYKVAKRGQDVALRCDPISGHVSLFWYQQALGQGPEFLTYFQNEAQLDKSGLPSDRFFAERPEGSVSTLKIQRTQQEDSAVYLCASRTSPNAREQFFGPGTRLTVL.

This chain's CDR3 is CASSPQGTSNTQYF. For the CDR3, the DNA is TGTGCCAGCTCACCACAGGGGACTAGTAATACGCAGTATTTT. The chain recombines TRBV18 with TRBJ2-3, with 8 bases identical to TRBD2. This CDR3 is 14 amino acids long. Trimming took 1 base from V and 7 from J; bases not matched to a gene: 4. Germline V gives CDR1 KGHSH, CDR2 LQKENI. The complete variable domain, with remaining parts taken from reference TRBV18 and TRBJ2-3, reads NAGVMQNPRHLVRRRGQEARLRCSPMKGHSHVYWYRQLPEEGLKFMVYLQKENIIDESGMPKERFSAEFPKEGPSILRIQQVVRGDSAAYFCASSPQGTSNTQYFGPGTRLTVL.

This sequence joins TRBV7-2 and TRBJ1-4; 7 bases are a match to TRBD1. The germline gives CDR1 SGHTA, CDR2 FQGNSA. V trimming: 5 bases; J trimming: 5 bases; junction bases outside the gene matches: 8. This CDR3 is built from 15 residues. The CDR3, as DNA: TGTGCCAGCAGCCCAGGGGGGAGAGCAAATGAAAAACTGTTTTTT. Its translation is CASSPGGRANEKLFF.

CDR3 sequence: CASSEAGVEGTDTQYF. The DNA for the CDR3 is TGTGCCAGCAGTGAAGCGGGGGTAGAAGGGACAGATACGCAGTATTTT. The chain couples TRBV6-1 to TRBJ2-3; tentatively, D is TRBD1 or TRBD2 (5 bases each). Germline CDR1 reads MNHNS; CDR2 reads SASEGT. This CDR3 comprises 16 residues. V was clipped by 0 bases and J by 3 bases, with 13 bases between them.